The TCR beta chain described here comes from a study of T-cell memory formation after mild COVID-19. Study-level points and caveats: Pre-infection memory contained some responding clones, which suggested that cross-reactive memory had joined. Contracting clones localized mainly to CM and EM when CD4+ and mainly to EMRA when CD8+.

With regard to this clonotype: Antigen unknown.

The 5'RACE method, run with constant-segment primers, produced TCR alpha and TCR beta cDNA libraries (carrying sample barcodes and UMIs). From the 5' RACE reads, TCRdb called clonotypes with MiXCR, one entry per CDR3 protein. The table lists 250,000 to 300,000 distinct CDR3 sequences, 18% of them singletons. The clonotype was recovered from a man aged 18 to 30 who had mild COVID-19 (a few samples of this study predate the infection). Cell type and time point are not known. Sequencing input: PBMCs or a T cell subset sorted from them (not recorded which).

The CDR3 DNA reads as TGTGCCAGCAGGCAAATCGGGACATTTTCACCCCTCCACTTT. Protein sequence: CASRQIGTFSPLHF. The chain employs TRBV6-2 or TRBV6-3 and TRBJ1-6; D may be TRBD1 (6 bases). V was cut by 6 bases and J by 9 bases, with 15 bases left in between. CDR3 length equals 14 residues. The germline gives CDR1 MNHEY, CDR2 SVGEGT.